These T cell receptor beta chains were read from a single sample in a study of T-cell reconstitution after alpha-beta-depleted transplantation in children. Each CDR3 protein is one row after TCRdb ran MiXCR on the PCR reads. The data contain over 150,000 distinct CDR3 sequences, 5.5% to 7% of them seen just once; the ten biggest clones take up more than 5.5%. Sequenced here: PBMCs, sampled before TCRalphabeta/CD19-depleted stem cell transplant. These receptors originate from a boy aged 2-15 years with acute lymphoblastic leukemia, due to receive a stem cell transplant. CDR3s include the opening cysteine and the closing phenylalanine or tryptophan. Fields, in order: V gene, D gene, J gene, clone size, CDR3 protein, CDR3 DNA. A D gene is named only where the DNA matches it firmly. Not all rows give a size; the values are once, few, many and, for expanded clones, a class.

TRBV11-1	TRBD1	TRBJ2-1	many	CASSLETGTGRHEQFF	TGTGCCAGCAGCTTAGAGACCGGGACAGGGCGCCATGAGCAGTTCTTC
TRBV27	TRBD1	TRBJ2-1	.	CASEGTGVGNEQFF	TGTGCCAGCGAAGGGACAGGTGTGGGTAATGAGCAGTTCTTC
TRBV5-6	.	TRBJ1-2	few	CASSLAGGGANYGYTF	TGTGCCAGCAGCTTGGCCGGGGGGGGAGCTAACTATGGCTACACCTTC
TRBV28	TRBD2	TRBJ2-5	many	CASSLVASGGQTQYF	TGTGCCAGCAGTTTAGTAGCTAGCGGGGGGCAGACCCAGTACTTC
TRBV6-5	TRBD2	TRBJ2-2	few	CASSHNYERENTGELFF	TGTGCCAGCAGCCACAACTACGAGCGGGAAAACACCGGGGAGCTGTTTTTT
TRBV7-2	.	TRBJ2-4	few	CASSSVGNIQYF	TGTGCCAGCAGCTCGGTCGGAAACATTCAGTACTTC
TRBV7-6	TRBD2	TRBJ2-7	few	CASSSTSGDTYEQYF	TGTGCCAGCAGCTCCACTAGCGGGGACACCTACGAGCAGTACTTC
TRBV6-2/TRBV6-3	TRBD1	TRBJ2-5	few	CASSPVGAGTGGEETQYF	TGTGCCAGCAGCCCGGTGGGGGCGGGGACAGGGGGTGAAGAGACCCAGTACTTC
TRBV5-5	.	TRBJ2-3	few	CASSLVGERTDTQYF	TGTGCCAGCAGCTTGGTCGGAGAACGCACAGATACGCAGTATTTT
TRBV28	.	TRBJ2-7	many	CTSRIPGPNYEQYF	TGTACCAGCAGAATACCGGGCCCTAACTACGAGCAGTACTTC
TRBV6-2/TRBV6-3	TRBD1	TRBJ2-7	few	CASRTGGAYEQYF	TGTGCCAGCCGGACAGGGGGGGCCTACGAGCAGTACTTC
TRBV25-1	.	TRBJ2-5	many	CASSEGIVRVGETQYF	TGTGCCAGCAGTGAAGGGATCGTTCGGGTTGGAGAGACCCAGTACTTC
TRBV7-8	.	TRBJ1-1	many	CASSLAGMRTEAFF	TGTGCCAGCAGCTTAGCAGGGATGAGGACTGAAGCTTTCTTT
TRBV12-3/TRBV12-4	.	TRBJ2-7	many	CASSLAGAGSYEQYF	TGTGCCAGCAGTTTAGCCGGGGCCGGGTCCTACGAGCAGTACTTC
TRBV7-2	.	TRBJ2-2	few	CASSLNPGIRQLGELFF	TGTGCCAGCAGCTTGAACCCCGGGATACGGCAGCTCGGGGAGCTGTTTTTT
TRBV12-3/TRBV12-4	TRBD1	TRBJ1-5	many	CASTNRGGEPQHF	TGTGCCAGCACCAACAGGGGGGGGGAGCCCCAGCATTTT
TRBV11-3	.	TRBJ2-1	few	CASSLIPHGEQFF	TGTGCCAGCAGCTTAATTCCGCATGGTGAGCAGTTCTTC
TRBV7-8	TRBD1	TRBJ2-7	many	CASRPDGTGDAEQYF	TGTGCCAGCAGGCCAGACGGGACAGGGGACGCCGAGCAGTACTTC
TRBV11-3	.	TRBJ2-5	.	CASSLDVETQYF	TGTGCCAGCAGCTTAGATGTCGAGACCCAGTACTTC
TRBV3-1	TRBD1	TRBJ2-5	few	CASSPGTAHATETQYF	TGTGCCAGCAGCCCGGGGACAGCTCACGCAACAGAGACCCAGTACTTC
TRBV20-1	TRBD1	TRBJ1-1	many	CSASDRGLTEAFF	TGCAGTGCTAGCGACAGGGGGCTGACTGAAGCTTTCTTT
TRBV27	.	TRBJ2-3	few	CASSSRTVTDTQYF	TGTGCCAGCAGTTCTAGGACTGTCACAGATACGCAGTATTTT
TRBV6-4	TRBD2	TRBJ2-1	many	CASSDFLAGTYNEQFF	TGTGCCAGCAGTGACTTTCTAGCGGGGACCTACAATGAGCAGTTCTTC
TRBV5-1	TRBD2	TRBJ2-3	many	CASSRLAGESDTQYF	TGCGCCAGCAGCCGACTAGCGGGAGAATCAGATACGCAGTATTTT
TRBV20-1	.	TRBJ2-3	few	CSGKDYRTDTQYF	TGCAGTGGGAAGGACTACCGCACAGATACGCAGTATTTT
TRBV4-2	.	TRBJ2-7	many	CASSQDNRASYEQYF	TGTGCCAGCAGCCAAGATAACCGGGCCTCCTACGAGCAGTACTTC
TRBV7-2	.	TRBJ2-5	many	CASSLGVRETQYF	TGTGCCAGCAGCTTAGGGGTGCGGGAGACCCAGTACTTC
TRBV7-2	.	TRBJ1-2	.	CASSLEQPGLNYGYTF	TGTGCCAGCAGCTTAGAGCAACCAGGGTTGAACTATGGCTACACCTTC
TRBV9	.	TRBJ1-4	few	CASSARGTNEKLFF	TGTGCCAGCAGTGCCCGCGGGACTAATGAAAAACTGTTTTTT
TRBV7-9	.	TRBJ1-1	many	CASSSDRPRMNTEAFF	TGTGCCAGCAGCTCCGACAGGCCGAGAATGAACACTGAAGCTTTCTTT
TRBV5-7	.	TRBJ2-7	many	CASSSRQEPYEQYF	TGTGCCAGCAGCAGTAGACAGGAGCCCTACGAGCAGTACTTC
TRBV12-3/TRBV12-4	.	TRBJ1-4	many	CASRSGKVIEKLFF	TGTGCCAGCAGATCCGGCAAGGTTATTGAAAAACTGTTTTTT
TRBV29-1	.	TRBJ1-1	many	CSVVTPEAFF	TGCAGCGTTGTAACCCCAGAAGCTTTCTTT
TRBV6-1	.	TRBJ1-1	few	CASTKGQNTEAFF	TGTGCCAGCACCAAGGGACAGAACACTGAAGCTTTCTTT
TRBV5-1	.	TRBJ2-6	few	CASRFGGGDARGSGANVLTF	TGCGCCAGCAGATTTGGGGGGGGGGATGCCAGGGGCTCTGGGGCCAACGTCCTGACTTTC
TRBV6-2/TRBV6-3	.	TRBJ2-3	.	CASSSGHYTDTQYF	TGTGCCAGCAGTTCGGGACACTACACAGATACGCAGTATTTT
TRBV7-6	TRBD1	TRBJ2-2	.	CVSSPGTGVSGELFF	TGTGTCAGCAGCCCCGGGACAGGGGTTTCCGGGGAGCTGTTTTTT
TRBV29-1	.	TRBJ2-7	few	CSVGTGVSYEQYF	TGCAGCGTTGGGACGGGGGTCTCCTACGAGCAGTACTTC
TRBV6-5	TRBD1	TRBJ1-1	many	CASTPLLGQPFMNTEAFF	TGTGCCAGCACCCCCCTTCTGGGACAGCCCTTCATGAACACTGAAGCTTTCTTT
TRBV19	TRBD1	TRBJ2-7	.	CASRTGLDIGEQYF	TGTGCCAGTAGGACAGGGTTAGACATTGGCGAGCAGTACTTC
TRBV6-1	.	TRBJ2-7	many	CASSEQAAGDEQYF	TGTGCCAGCAGTGAACAGGCTGCTGGGGACGAGCAGTACTTC
TRBV10-3	TRBD1	TRBJ1-1	many	CAIRLDRGNTEAFF	TGTGCCATCAGACTGGACAGGGGTAACACTGAAGCTTTCTTT
TRBV20-1	.	TRBJ2-1	many	CSASALGYLNEQFF	TGCAGTGCTAGTGCCCTCGGCTACCTTAATGAGCAGTTCTTC
TRBV4-3	TRBD1	TRBJ1-1	few	CASSQYTGGGQGQEGAFF	TGCGCCAGCAGCCAATATACCGGAGGGGGACAGGGGCAGGAGGGAGCTTTCTTT
TRBV12-3/TRBV12-4	.	TRBJ1-6	many	CASSFLVRDSPLHF	TGTGCCAGCAGTTTTCTGGTTAGGGATTCACCCCTCCACTTT
TRBV29-1	TRBD1	TRBJ2-7	few	CSVEPQGAPYEQYF	TGCAGCGTTGAACCTCAGGGGGCTCCCTACGAGCAGTACTTC
TRBV27	TRBD2	TRBJ2-1	many	CASSPLAVSYNEQFF	TGTGCCAGCAGTCCGCTAGCGGTCTCCTACAATGAGCAGTTCTTC
TRBV28	TRBD1	TRBJ2-1	.	CASSFSQGAYNEQFF	TGTGCCAGCAGTTTCAGTCAGGGGGCCTACAATGAGCAGTTCTTC
TRBV15	.	TRBJ2-5	many	CATSRDPGALETQYF	TGTGCCACCAGCAGAGACCCCGGTGCCCTAGAGACCCAGTACTTC
TRBV7-6	.	TRBJ1-5	many	CASSPGTAGNQPQHF	TGTGCCAGCAGCCCAGGAACCGCTGGCAATCAGCCCCAGCATTTT
TRBV27	.	TRBJ1-3	.	CASSFSGPGNTIYF	TGTGCCAGCAGTTTTTCCGGGCCTGGAAACACCATATATTTT
TRBV5-6	TRBD2	TRBJ2-1	many	CASSLSGAHEQFF	TGTGCCAGCAGCTTGAGCGGGGCCCATGAGCAGTTCTTC
TRBV4-3	.	TRBJ2-2	many	CASSQDRRTAGAGELFF	TGCGCCAGCAGCCAAGATCGGAGGACAGCTGGCGCCGGGGAGCTGTTTTTT